Included here is one T cell receptor beta chain sequence, with context. Profiled with immunoSEQ multiplex PCR; TCRdb holds only in-frame clones, not every one. The sample shows 150,000 or so clones, roughly 92% of them seen only once. This sample is part of a study of control samples from healthy donors and cancer patients. The CDR3 is 12 residues long. Looked up from germline, CDR1 is GTSNPN and CDR2 is SVGIG (reference sequence). V gave up 4 bases and J gave up 9 bases, with 15 bases separating them. This sequence was found in a man aged 50-60 years in good health. Sample: blood. V usage is TRBV30 and J usage is TRBJ1-1, with D possibly matching TRBD1 (5 bases). The CDR3 DNA sequence: TGTGCCTGGATCCCATGGGAGGGGCAAGCTTTCTTT. Its translation is CAWIPWEGQAFF.